These T cell receptor beta chains were read from a single sample in a study of beta chain features in type 1 diabetes. Some clones are missing from TCRdb's copy, which holds only in-frame ones; the method was immunoSEQ multiplex PCR. The repertoire holds hundreds of thousands of clones, with 11% to 15% as singletons. Sequences were obtained from naive CD4+ T cells from blood. The receptors were gathered from a man aged 18-30 years with type 1 diabetes. Each CDR3 is given with its conserved first and last residue. The D gene is left open where the match is weak. Clone size is shown for a subset of rows, as once, few, many or a class of expanded clone.

NA | NA | TRBJ2-3 | TRBV14 | TGTGCCAGCAGCCAAGCGTTGGGTGATACGCAGTATTTT | CASSQALGDTQYF
NA | NA | TRBJ2-5 | TRBV7-3 | TGTGCCAGCAGCTTAACGGGCGGAAAAGAGACCCAGTACTTC | CASSLTGGKETQYF
NA | NA | TRBJ2-5 | TRBV6-1 | TGTGCCAGCGGATTTAGGGGGGAAGAGACCCAGTACTTC | CASGFRGEETQYF
TRBD2 | NA | TRBJ2-7 | TRBV28 | TGTGCCAGCAGTTTGGGGAGGGTTGGAACCTACGAGCAGTACTTC | CASSLGRVGTYEQYF
TRBD1 | few | TRBJ2-7 | TRBV29-1 | TGCAGCATCATCAGGAGACAGGGCTCCTACGAGCAGTACTTC | CSIIRRQGSYEQYF
NA | few | TRBJ1-2 | TRBV7-7 | TGTGCTAGCAGCACCCGGGACGCCTACTTAGGCTATGGCTACACCTTC | CASSTRDAYLGYGYTF
NA | few | TRBJ2-1 | TRBV11-2 | TGTGCCAGCAGCTTAGCGGGTAGTCTTGGCAATGAGCAGTTCTTC | CASSLAGSLGNEQFF
TRBD1 | few | TRBJ2-1 | TRBV7-7 | TGTGCTAGCAGCTTAGGGACAGCGCCTGGGAATGAGCAGTTCTTC | CASSLGTAPGNEQFF
NA | NA | TRBJ2-1 | TRBV28 | TGTGCCAGCACCAGACAGGGCGGGGGTGAGCAGTTCTTC | CASTRQGGGEQFF
NA | NA | TRBJ1-2 | TRBV10-3 | TGTGCCACCCGAACAGGTTTACGAGGCTATGGCTACACCTTC | CATRTGLRGYGYTF
NA | few | TRBJ2-2 | TRBV29-1 | TGCAGCCCCCAGCCCGGGTTTGCGGGAGGGGAGCTGTTTTTT | CSPQPGFAGGELFF
NA | NA | TRBJ1-1 | TRBV28 | TGTGCCAGCAGTTTATTAGTTAAAAAGGTTACTTTT | CASSLLVKKVTF
NA | few | TRBJ1-6 | TRBV28 | TGTGCCAGCAGTTTGCGGGTTCCCTATAATTCACCCCTCCACTTT | CASSLRVPYNSPLHF
NA | NA | TRBJ2-3 | TRBV5-4 | TGTGCCAGCAGCTCAACAGGAAGAGGTTCCCCAGATACGCAGTATTTT | CASSSTGRGSPDTQYF
TRBD2 | few | TRBJ2-3 | TRBV4-1 | TGCGCCAGCAGCCCAGGACTAGCGGGGGGAGCAGATACGCAGTATTTT | CASSPGLAGGADTQYF
TRBD1 | NA | TRBJ2-7 | TRBV9 | TGTGCCAGCAGCGTAGGGGGACAGGGGGACCACGAGCAGTACTTC | CASSVGGQGDHEQYF
TRBD1 | few | TRBJ1-1 | TRBV19 | TGTGCCAGTAGTACCGACAGGGATCGGACTGAAGCTTTCTTT | CASSTDRDRTEAFF
NA | few | TRBJ1-2 | TRBV5-1 | TGCGCCAGCAGCCCTGACCGATATGGCTACACCTTC | CASSPDRYGYTF
NA | few | TRBJ2-3 | TRBV29-1 | TGCAGCCAAACATCCGCTAGCACAGATACGCAGTATTTT | CSQTSASTDTQYF
NA | few | TRBJ2-3 | TRBV5-4 | TGTGCCAGCACCCTAAGAGGTAGCACAGATACGCAGTATTTT | CASTLRGSTDTQYF
TRBD2 | NA | TRBJ2-3 | TRBV28 | TGTGCCAGTACCCAACTAATCGGACTAGCGGGGGGATATAGCACAGATACGCAGTATTTT | CASTQLIGLAGGYSTDTQYF
NA | NA | TRBJ2-3 | TRBV28 | TGTGCCAGCAAAGTTCCGGCGTCCACAGATACGCAGTATTTT | CASKVPASTDTQYF
NA | NA | TRBJ2-1 | TRBV9 | TGTGCCAGCAGCGGGAGGACATCCTACAATGAGCAGTTCTTC | CASSGRTSYNEQFF
NA | few | TRBJ1-6 | TRBV2 | TGTGCCAGCGACCTAACAGGAGGGAATTCACCCCTCCACTTT | CASDLTGGNSPLHF
NA | few | TRBJ2-5 | TRBV7-2 | TGTGCCAGCAGCTTATCCAACCAAGAGACCCAGTACTTC | CASSLSNQETQYF
NA | many | TRBJ2-2 | TRBV14 | TGTGCCAGCAGCCAAGTAGGAGGGTTGAACACCGGGGAGCTGTTTTTT | CASSQVGGLNTGELFF
TRBD1 | NA | TRBJ2-2 | TRBV29-1 | TGCAGCGTATCCCGGGACAGGGGTACCGGGGAGCTGTTTTTT | CSVSRDRGTGELFF
TRBD2 | few | TRBJ2-1 | TRBV15 | TGTGCCACCAGCAGAGTGCGGCTAGCGGACTACAATGAGCAGTTCTTC | CATSRVRLADYNEQFF
NA | NA | TRBJ2-5 | TRBV18 | TGTGCCAGCTCCCTTTCAGACCAAGAGACCCAGTACTTC | CASSLSDQETQYF
NA | few | TRBJ2-7 | TRBV9 | TGTGCCAGCAGCGCCCCGGGCCAAACAAATCCGTACGAGCAGTACTTC | CASSAPGQTNPYEQYF
NA | NA | TRBJ2-7 | TRBV30 | TGTGCCTGGAGTGTAAGGGAAGGATTTGAGCAGTACTTC | CAWSVREGFEQYF
TRBD2 | few | TRBJ2-2 | TRBV30 | TGTGCCTGGGCTACCCGCGGGAGCGGAAACACCGGGGAGCTGTTTTTT | CAWATRGSGNTGELFF
TRBD2 | NA | TRBJ2-1 | TRBV29-1 | TGCAGCGTTGACTTATTAGCGGGAGGTACCAATGAGCAGTTCTTC | CSVDLLAGGTNEQFF
NA | few | TRBJ1-1 | TRBV7-9 | TGTGCCAGCAGCCGTACACCCTCTATCGGGAACACTGAAGCTTTCTTT | CASSRTPSIGNTEAFF
TRBD2 | few | TRBJ2-3 | TRBV7-2 | TGTGCCAGCAGCTTAGCGGGACTAGCGGGCCGCACAGATACGCAGTATTTT | CASSLAGLAGRTDTQYF
TRBD2 | few | TRBJ2-3 | TRBV4-2 | TGTGCCAGCAGCCAATCGGGGACTAGAGCGGATACGCAGTATTTT | CASSQSGTRADTQYF
NA | few | TRBJ2-2 | TRBV6-5 | TGTGCCAGCAGTTACTCTTACACCGGGGAGCTGTTTTTT | CASSYSYTGELFF
TRBD2 | NA | TRBJ2-1 | TRBV11-2 | TGTGCCAGCAGCTTTAGTAGCGGGAGGGCTCTGGATGAGCAGTTCTTC | CASSFSSGRALDEQFF
NA | NA | TRBJ2-5 | TRBV30 | TGTGCCTGGAGTTGGTCTTCCGATGGGGAGACCCAGTACTTC | CAWSWSSDGETQYF
TRBD1 | few | TRBJ1-2 | TRBV9 | TGTGCCAGCAGCGTAGCTCCCCCCGGGACAGGGCCAGGCTATGGCTACACCTTC | CASSVAPPGTGPGYGYTF
TRBD1 | few | TRBJ2-1 | TRBV7-2 | TGTGCCAGCAGCTCCGGGACAGGGAGATTTGGTAATGAGCAGTTCTTC | CASSSGTGRFGNEQFF
TRBD1 | NA | TRBJ1-1 | TRBV7-9 | TGTGCCAGCAGCCCGCTGGGACAGGGGAACACTGAAGCTTTCTTT | CASSPLGQGNTEAFF
TRBD2 | NA | TRBJ2-2 | TRBV29-1 | TGCAGCGTTGCCAGACTAGCGGGTCGCACCGGGGAGCTGTTTTTT | CSVARLAGRTGELFF
TRBD1 | NA | TRBJ2-7 | TRBV7-2 | TGTGCCAGCAGCCCTTGGGACAGCAGCAACGAGCAGTACTTC | CASSPWDSSNEQYF
NA | few | TRBJ1-2 | TRBV7-2 | TGTGCCAGCACCGCCGAGGACTATGGCTACACCTTC | CASTAEDYGYTF
TRBD1 | few | TRBJ1-5 | TRBV30 | TGTGCCTGGAGCCCGGGACAGGGAATCCAGCCCCAGCATTTT | CAWSPGQGIQPQHF
NA | NA | TRBJ2-5 | TRBV5-4 | TGTGCCAGCAGCTTGGTTAGTGGTATAGGAGAGACCCAGTACTTC | CASSLVSGIGETQYF
TRBD1 | few | TRBJ2-5 | TRBV5-1 | TGCGCCAGCAGCAACGACAGGGGGGAGACCCAGTACTTC | CASSNDRGETQYF
TRBD1 | few | TRBJ2-7 | TRBV30 | TGTGCCTGGACGGGCAGGGGGCGAGACCACTCCTACGAGCAGTACTTC | CAWTGRGRDHSYEQYF
TRBD1 | NA | TRBJ2-6 | TRBV30 | TGTGCCTGGAGGAGGGACAGAGTGCAAACTGGGGCCAACGTCCTGACTTTC | CAWRRDRVQTGANVLTF
TRBD1 | NA | TRBJ1-1 | TRBV7-9 | TGTGCCAGCGTCATACACGGGACAGGGGCCGAAGCTTTCTTT | CASVIHGTGAEAFF
NA | NA | TRBJ2-6 | TRBV28 | TGTGCGGGAGCGGGCTCTGGGGCCAACGTCCTGACTTTC | CAGAGSGANVLTF
TRBD2 | NA | TRBJ2-3 | TRBV5-1 | TGCGCCAGCAGCACGGGAGGGGCTGAGGCTACGCAGTATTTT | CASSTGGAEATQYF
NA | few | TRBJ1-3 | TRBV7-2 | TGTGCCAGCAGCATCGGGCCCGCTGGTGGAAACACCATATATTTT | CASSIGPAGGNTIYF
NA | NA | TRBJ2-5 | TRBV11-2 | TGTGCCAGCAGCTTGGACCCGCGGGAGACCCAGTACTTC | CASSLDPRETQYF
TRBD1 | NA | TRBJ2-1 | TRBV23-1 | TGCGCCAGCAGTCACCCTCGGACAGGGCGGGCCAGTAATGAGCAGTTCTTC | CASSHPRTGRASNEQFF
NA | NA | TRBJ2-7 | TRBV7-9 | TGTGCCGGAAGGCCCAGACTGGGATGGACATCCTACGAGCAGTACTTC | CAGRPRLGWTSYEQYF